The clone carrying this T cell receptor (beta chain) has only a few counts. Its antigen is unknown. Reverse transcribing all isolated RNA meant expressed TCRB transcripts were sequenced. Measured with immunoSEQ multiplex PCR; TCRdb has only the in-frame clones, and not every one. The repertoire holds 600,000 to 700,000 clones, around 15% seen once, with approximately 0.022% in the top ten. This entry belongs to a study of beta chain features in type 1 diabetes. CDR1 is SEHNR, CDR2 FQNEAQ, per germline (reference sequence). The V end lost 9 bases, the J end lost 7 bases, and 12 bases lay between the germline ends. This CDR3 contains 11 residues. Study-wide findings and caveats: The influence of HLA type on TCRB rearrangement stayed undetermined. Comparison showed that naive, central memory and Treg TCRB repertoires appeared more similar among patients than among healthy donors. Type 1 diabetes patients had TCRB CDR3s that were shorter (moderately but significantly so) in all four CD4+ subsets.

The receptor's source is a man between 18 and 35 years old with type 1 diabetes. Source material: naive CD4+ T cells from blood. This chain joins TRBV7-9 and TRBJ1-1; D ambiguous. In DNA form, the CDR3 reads TGTGCCAGTAACAGCCAAGGTGAAGCTTTCTTT. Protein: CASNSQGEAFF.